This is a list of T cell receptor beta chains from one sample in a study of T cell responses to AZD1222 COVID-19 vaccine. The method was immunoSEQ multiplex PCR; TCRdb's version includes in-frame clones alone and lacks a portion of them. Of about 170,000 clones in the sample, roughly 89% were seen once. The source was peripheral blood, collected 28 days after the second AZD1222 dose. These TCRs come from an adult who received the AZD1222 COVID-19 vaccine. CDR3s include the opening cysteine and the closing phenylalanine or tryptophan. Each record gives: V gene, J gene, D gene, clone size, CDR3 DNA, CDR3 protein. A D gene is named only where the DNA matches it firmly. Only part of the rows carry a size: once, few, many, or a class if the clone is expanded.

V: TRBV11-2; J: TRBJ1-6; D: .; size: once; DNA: TGTGCCAGCAGCTTAGTCCCGAGGAGCTCCTATAATTCACCCCTCCACTTT; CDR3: CASSLVPRSSYNSPLHF
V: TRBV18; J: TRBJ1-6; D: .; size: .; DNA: TGTGCCAGCTCCCCCTTTTTAGGGCCCCTCCACTTT; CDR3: CASSPFLGPLHF
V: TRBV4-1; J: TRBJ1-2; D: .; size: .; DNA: TGCGCCAGCAGCCAAGAGTCCTATGGCTACACCTTC; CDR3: CASSQESYGYTF
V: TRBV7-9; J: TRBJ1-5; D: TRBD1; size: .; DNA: TGTGCCAGCAGCTTAGGCCGGGACAGCTATCAGCCCCAGCATTTT; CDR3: CASSLGRDSYQPQHF
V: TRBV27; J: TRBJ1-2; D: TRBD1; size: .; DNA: TGTGCCAGCAGTAAATCCCGACAGGGGGGCTACACCTTC; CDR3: CASSKSRQGGYTF
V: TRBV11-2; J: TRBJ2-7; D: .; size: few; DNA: TGTGCCAGCAGCTTAGGAGAGCAGTACTTC; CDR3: CASSLGEQYF
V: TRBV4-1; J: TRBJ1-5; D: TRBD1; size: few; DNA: TGCGCCAGCAGCGACAGGGTGGGTCAGCCCCAGCATTTT; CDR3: CASSDRVGQPQHF
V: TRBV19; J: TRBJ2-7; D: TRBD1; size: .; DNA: TGTGCCAGTAGTACGGACAGGCCTAGGGGCTACGAGCAGTACTTC; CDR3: CASSTDRPRGYEQYF
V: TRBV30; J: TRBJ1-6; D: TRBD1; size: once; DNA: TGTGCCTGGAGTGTAACAGGGGGACCCTATAATTCACCCCTCCACTTT; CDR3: CAWSVTGGPYNSPLHF
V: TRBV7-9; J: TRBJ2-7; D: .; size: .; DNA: TGTGCCAGCAGCTTAGCAGGATACTACGAGCAGTACTTC; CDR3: CASSLAGYYEQYF
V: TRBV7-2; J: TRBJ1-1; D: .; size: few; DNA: TGTGCCAGCAGGCCCGATTACAGGGACATCACTGAAGCTTTCTTT; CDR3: CASRPDYRDITEAFF
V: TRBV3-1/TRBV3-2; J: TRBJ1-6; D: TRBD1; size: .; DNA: TGTGCCAGCAGCCACCAGACAGGGGGATTACCCCTCCACTTT; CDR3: CASSHQTGGLPLHF
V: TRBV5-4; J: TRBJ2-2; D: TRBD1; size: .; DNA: TGTGCCAGCAGCGCAGGGACAGGTCGGACCGGGGAGCTGTTTTTT; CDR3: CASSAGTGRTGELFF
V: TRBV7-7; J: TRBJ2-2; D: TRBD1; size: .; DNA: TGTGCCAGCAGCCGGGACAGTCCCACCGGGGAGCTGTTTTTT; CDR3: CASSRDSPTGELFF
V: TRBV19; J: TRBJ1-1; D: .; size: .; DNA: TGTGCCAGTAGTCCTGGCCAGGGCGATGAAGCTTTCTTT; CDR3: CASSPGQGDEAFF
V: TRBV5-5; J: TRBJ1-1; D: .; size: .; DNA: TGTGCCAGCAGCTTCAGGGGAACTGAAGCTTTCTTT; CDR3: CASSFRGTEAFF
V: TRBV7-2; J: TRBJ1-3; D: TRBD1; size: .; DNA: TGTGCCAGCAGCCCACAGGGGGCCCCTGGAAACACCATATATTTT; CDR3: CASSPQGAPGNTIYF
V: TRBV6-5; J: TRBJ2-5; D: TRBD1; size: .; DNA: TGTGCCAGCAGTTACTCGGGGACAGACGCCACGGAGACCCAGTACTTC; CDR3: CASSYSGTDATETQYF
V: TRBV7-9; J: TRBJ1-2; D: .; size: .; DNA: TGTGCCAGCAGCTTAGGCGCACAGAACTATGGCTACACCTTC; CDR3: CASSLGAQNYGYTF
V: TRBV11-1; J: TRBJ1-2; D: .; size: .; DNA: TGTGCCAGCAGCCCTGCCGTAGGCGGCTATGGCTACACCTTC; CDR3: CASSPAVGGYGYTF
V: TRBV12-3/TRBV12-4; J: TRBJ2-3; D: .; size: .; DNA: TGTGCCAGCAGTTCAGGGACCCTAGATACGCAGTATTTT; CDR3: CASSSGTLDTQYF
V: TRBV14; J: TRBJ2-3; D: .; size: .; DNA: TGTGCCAGCAGCCTCCAGAACACAGATACGCAGTATTTT; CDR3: CASSLQNTDTQYF
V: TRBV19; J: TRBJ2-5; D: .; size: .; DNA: TGTGCCAGTAGTATTATGAGGGCAGAGACCCAGTACTTC; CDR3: CASSIMRAETQYF
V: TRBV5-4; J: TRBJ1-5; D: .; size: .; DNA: TGTGCCAGCAGCTTGCAAGGAATCAATCAGCCCCAGCATTTT; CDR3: CASSLQGINQPQHF
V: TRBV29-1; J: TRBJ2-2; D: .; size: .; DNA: TGCAGCGTTGCCGGCAGAAACACCGGGGAGCTGTTTTTT; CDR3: CSVAGRNTGELFF
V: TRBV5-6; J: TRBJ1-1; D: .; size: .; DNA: TGTGCCAGCAGCTTGACCGGGGCCCGTGAAGCTTTCTTT; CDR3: CASSLTGAREAFF
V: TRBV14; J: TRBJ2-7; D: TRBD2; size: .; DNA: TGTGCCAGCAGCCAATCCCGGTATGGACTAGCGGATGCCTACGAGCAGTACTTC; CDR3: CASSQSRYGLADAYEQYF
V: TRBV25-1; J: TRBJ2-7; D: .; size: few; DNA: TGTGCCAGCAGGCGAGGACGGAGGTTCTACGAGCAGTACTTC; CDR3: CASRRGRRFYEQYF
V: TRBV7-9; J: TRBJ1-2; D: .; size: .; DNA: TGTGCCAGCAGCCTCCAGTGGGACACACACACCTTC; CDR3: CASSLQWDTHTF
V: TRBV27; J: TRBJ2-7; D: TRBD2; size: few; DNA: TGTGCCAGCAGTTTCTCCCGGGGGGTTGGAGGATACGAGCAGTACTTC; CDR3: CASSFSRGVGGYEQYF
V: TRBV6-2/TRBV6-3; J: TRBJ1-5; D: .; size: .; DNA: TGTGCCAGCAGTTACGTACGGGATCAGCCCCAGCATTTT; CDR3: CASSYVRDQPQHF
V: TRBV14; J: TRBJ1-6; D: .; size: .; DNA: TGTGCCAGCAGTTTACAGGGTTATTCACCCCTCCACTTT; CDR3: CASSLQGYSPLHF
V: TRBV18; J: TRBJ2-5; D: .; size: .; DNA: TGTGCCAGCTCCCCGGGACACCAAGAGACCCAGTACTTC; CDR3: CASSPGHQETQYF